This entry concerns a single T cell receptor beta chain. The sample is drawn from a study of blood T cell repertoires in COVID-19. Germline V gene lookup returns CDR1 SGHVS and CDR2 FQNEAQ. The CDR3 contains 16 residues. V lost 1 base to trimming and J lost 0 bases, with 12 bases between them. TCRdb's copy holds only in-frame clones and misses some; the assay was immunoSEQ multiplex PCR. This table has roughly 200,000 clones, about 82% appearing once. The source material was PBMCs or T cells enriched from blood (not recorded which). The clonotype comes from a woman aged 25 to 39 who had recovered from COVID-19. The rearrangement joins TRBV7-8 to TRBJ1-1, with a weak D call TRBD1 (5 bases). CDR3 DNA: TGTGCCAGCAGCTTAGTGGACAACAGATTGAACACTGAAGCTTTCTTT. Its translation: CASSLVDNRLNTEAFF.